This T cell receptor beta chain appears in the sequencing data of a study of T cells in Graves' hyperthyroidism and ophthalmopathy. Study-wide results and caveats: The model's output predicted ophthalmopathy at a median of roughly 6 months prior to onset.

Amplified regions were TCR beta CDR3 sequences from RNA transcripts. The HTBI primer set was used in a first-round RT-PCR of the TCR CDR3. TCRdb redid the calling of the multiplex PCR reads with MiXCR, one entry per CDR3 protein. Here the sample spans approximately 380,000 distinct CDR3 sequences, approximately 18% being singletons. Regarding this clonotype: Its target is not known.

V dropped 0 bases and J dropped 0 bases, with 13 bases sitting between them. Germline V gene sequence: CDR1 SGHRS, CDR2 YFSETQ. CDR3 length: 17 residues. The sample taken for sequencing was blood. The chain has TRBV5-1 and TRBJ2-1; D might be TRBD1 (5 bases). The clonotype comes from a man between 18 and 35 years old with Graves' ophthalmopathy. CDR3 sequence reads: CASSLDPPQGSYNEQFF. CDR3 nucleotides: TGCGCCAGCAGCTTGGACCCGCCCCAGGGCTCCTACAATGAGCAGTTCTTC.